The 12 T cell receptor beta chains below come from one sample, sequenced in a study of blood T cell repertoires in COVID-19. This table comes from immunoSEQ multiplex PCR, and its TCRdb copy is limited to in-frame clones, with some not included. The sample records about 120,000 clones, 79% being singletons. The sample comprised peripheral blood. All receptors derive from a woman of 80 years or more with acute or convalescent COVID-19.

V is TRBV19 and J is TRBJ2-5; TRBD2 is a possible D gene (5 bases). This CDR3 contains 13 residues. CDR1 is LNHDA, CDR2 SQIVND, per germline (reference sequence). V was pared by 1 base and J by 4 bases, with 7 bases between. The CDR3 DNA sequence: TGTGCCAGTAGTATAGGAGGGCCAGAGACCCAGTACTTC. It translates to CASSIGGPETQYF.

V is TRBV5-1 and J is TRBJ2-7; TRBD2 is a possible D gene (6 bases). V was clipped by 3 bases and J by 5 bases, with 15 bases between them. This CDR3 is built from 14 residues. Germline V gives CDR1 SGHRS, CDR2 YFSETQ. The CDR3: CASSSTTSLDEQYF. CDR3 nucleotide sequence: TGCGCCAGCAGCTCCACGACTAGTTTAGACGAGCAGTACTTC.

This clone occurred once. The chain joins TRBV19 to TRBJ1-5; 9 bases are shared with TRBD1. Germline assignment: CDR1 LNHDA and CDR2 SQIVND (reference sequence). J was trimmed by 9 bases and V by 6 bases; bases with no gene match: 6. The CDR3 covers 13 residues. The CDR3 sequence: CASRGTGQWPQHF. The CDR3 bases are TGTGCCAGTAGGGGGACAGGGCAATGGCCCCAGCATTTT.

The chain has TRBV7-9 and TRBJ1-1, with 7 bases aligning to TRBD1. This CDR3 is 13 amino acids long. V lost 8 bases to trimming and J lost 5 bases; unmatched junction nucleotides: 8. Germline CDR1 is SEHNR and CDR2 is FQNEAQ (reference sequence). This CDR3 is CASGQAPRTEAFF. The CDR3 DNA reads TGTGCCAGCGGACAGGCTCCGAGGACTGAAGCTTTCTTT.

Here the CDR3 DNA reads TGTGCCAGCAGCTTGGGTACCGGGACAGGCCCTCAAGAGACCCAGTACTTC. Translation gives CASSLGTGTGPQETQYF. The chain recombines TRBV5-8 with TRBJ2-5, with 8 bases lining up with TRBD1. V lost 0 bases and J lost 2; bases outside the gene matches: 9. The CDR3 is made up of 17 amino acids. The V gene's germline CDR1 is SGHTS and CDR2 YDEGEE.

The chain links TRBV19 to TRBJ2-3; D may be TRBD1 (5 bases). The V end lost 10 bases, the J end lost 0 bases, and 11 bases lay between the germline ends. The germline CDR1 and CDR2 sequences are LNHDA and SQIVND (reference sequence). The CDR3 has 13 residues. In DNA form, the CDR3 reads TGTGCCACCGTTGGGGCTAGCACAGATACGCAGTATTTT. This gives the protein CATVGASTDTQYF. Variable domain in full (rest from reference TRBV19 and TRBJ2-3): DGGITQSPKYLFRKEGQNVTLSCEQNLNHDAMYWYRQDPGQGLRLIYYSQIVNDFQKGDIAEGYSVSREKKESFPLTVTSAQKNPTAFYLCATVGASTDTQYFGPGTRLTVL.

The genes are TRBV7-9 and TRBJ1-3; D perhaps matches TRBD1 (6 bases). The CDR3 is 13 amino acids. V was clipped by 4 bases and J by 4 bases, with 8 bases between them. CDR1 is SEHNR, CDR2 FQNEAQ, per germline (reference sequence). The CDR3 DNA sequence: TGTGCCAGCAGCTCCGGGACAGGAAACACCATATATTTT. This sequence encodes CASSSGTGNTIYF.

The chain combines TRBV7-2 with TRBJ2-5; D unresolved. Between the trimmed V and J ends, which lost 0 bases and 9 bases, there was a span of 11 bases. The germline V gene has CDR1 SGHTA and CDR2 FQGNSA. This CDR3 region has 13 residues. The CDR3 DNA is TGTGCCAGCAGCTTAGCGATATCCTATGCCCAGTACTTC. Residues: CASSLAISYAQYF.

Note on this clone: One end of the junction is discordant with germline, which a read error may explain. V usage is TRBV4-2 and J usage is TRBJ2-4, with TRBD2 matching over 12 bases. Looked up from germline, CDR1 is LGHNA and CDR2 is YNFKEQ. The CDR3 runs 15 residues. The DNA of the CDR3 is TGTGCCAGCAGCCACTCCGGACTAGCGGGAATGTCGTCGAACTTC. It translates to CASSHSGLAGMSSNF.

The chain combines TRBV27 with TRBJ2-2; 11 nucleotides line up with TRBD1. Germline loops: CDR1 MNHEY, CDR2 SMNVEV (reference sequence). The CDR3 is 15 residues long. Unmatched junction bases numbered 6, after V lost 7 bases and J lost 5 bases. The CDR3 spells CASTMGTGGTGELFF. DNA for the CDR3: TGTGCCAGCACCATGGGGACAGGGGGAACCGGGGAGCTGTTTTTT.

The chain's CDR3 is CASSTRQGSPVVIGYTF. CDR3 nucleotides: TGTGCCAGCAGCACGCGACAGGGGTCCCCCGTAGTGATTGGCTACACCTTC. The genes are TRBV5-4 and TRBJ1-2; 8 bases are shared with TRBD1. The CDR3 length is 17 residues. The germline gives CDR1 SGHNT, CDR2 YYREEE (reference sequence). V lost 4 bases and J lost 7; bases outside the gene matches: 18. Full variable domain (remainder filled in from reference TRBV5-4 and TRBJ1-2): ETGVTQSPTHLIKTRGQQVTLRCSSQSGHNTVSWYQQALGQGPQFIFQYYREEENGRGNFPPRFSGLQFPNYSSELNVNALELDDSALYLCASSTRQGSPVVIGYTFGSGTRLTVV.

This clone was detected a few times. The V and J genes are TRBV9 and TRBJ2-7; possibly TRBD1 for D (5 bases). The V gene's germline CDR1 is SGDLS and CDR2 YYNGEE. The CDR3 is 16 amino acids. Trimming stripped 2 bases from V and 3 bases from J, with 18 bases between. The CDR3 nucleotides read TGTGCCAGCAGCGTTAGGGGCCAGGACCTGGGCTACGAGCAGTACTTC. Its protein is CASSVRGQDLGYEQYF. Variable domain in full (rest from reference TRBV9 and TRBJ2-7): DSGVTQTPKHLITATGQRVTLRCSPRSGDLSVYWYQQSLDQGLQFLIQYYNGEERAKGNILERFSAQQFPDLHSELNLSSLELGDSALYFCASSVRGQDLGYEQYFGPGTRLTVT.